Following are 11 T cell receptor beta chains from one sample sequenced in a study of blood T cell repertoires in COVID-19. The assay was immunoSEQ multiplex PCR, and TCRdb's table has in-frame clones only and misses some. The sample records hundreds of thousands of clones, nearly 90% being singletons. Sequenced input: peripheral blood. The receptors were gathered from a man between 18 and 35 years old with COVID-19, enrolled during active disease.

This clone was seen only a few times. The chain uses TRBV7-8 and TRBJ2-2; TRBD1 agrees at 9 bases. J was trimmed by 3 bases and V by 1 base; bases with no gene match: 0. The CDR3 consists of 15 residues. Germline CDR1 reads SGHVS; CDR2 reads FQNEAQ. CDR3: CASSLGTGDTGELFF. DNA of the CDR3: TGTGCCAGCAGCTTAGGGACAGGGGACACCGGGGAGCTGTTTTTT.

This chain links TRBV7-6 with TRBJ1-2; TRBD1 is a possible D gene (5 bases). V was pared by 1 base and J by 7 bases, with 13 bases between. This CDR3 comprises 14 residues. Germline-derived CDR1 and CDR2 are SGHVS and FNYEAQ. The CDR3 loop reads CASSLGDGRGGYTF. In DNA form, the CDR3 reads TGTGCCAGCAGCTTAGGGGATGGAAGGGGTGGCTACACCTTC.

This sequence joins TRBV19 and TRBJ2-7, with D hard to call. Trimming removed 3 bases from V and 3 bases from J, with 15 bases in between. The CDR3 runs to 15 residues. Germline-derived CDR1 and CDR2 are LNHDA and SQIVND (reference sequence). The CDR3 reads CASSMFGDVLYEQYF. CDR3 bases: TGTGCCAGTAGTATGTTCGGAGACGTGCTCTACGAGCAGTACTTC.

The chain links TRBV5-6 to TRBJ1-3; TRBD1 might be the D (6 bases). Germline V lookup: CDR1 SGHDT, CDR2 YYEEEE. Between the trimmed V and J ends, which lost 0 bases and 4 bases, there was a span of 17 bases. The CDR3 contains 17 residues. CDR3 residues: CASSLERDQGLGNTIYF. CDR3 nucleotides: TGTGCCAGCAGCTTGGAACGGGACCAGGGGCTCGGAAACACCATATATTTT.

This clone appeared a single time. This chain links TRBV10-3 with TRBJ2-7, with TRBD1 matching 9 bases. Unmatched junction bases numbered 15, after V lost 8 bases and J lost 7 bases. Germline V CDR1 and CDR2: ENHRY, SYGVKD. The CDR3 is made up of 15 amino acids. For the CDR3, the DNA is TGTGCCATCTCCTCCTGGACAGGGGAGGTGAGGGAGCAGTACTTC. Translating gives CAISSWTGEVREQYF.

The genes are TRBV11-2 and TRBJ1-1, with D hard to call. This CDR3 has 11 residues. Trimming cost V 6 bases and J 7 bases, with 9 bases left between them. The germline CDR1 and CDR2 sequences are SGHAT and FQNNGV. Here the CDR3 reads CASRFGVEAFF. CDR3 bases: TGTGCCAGCAGGTTCGGGGTTGAAGCTTTCTTT.

This chain joins TRBV7-9 and TRBJ2-3, with 8 bases matching TRBD2. The CDR3 is 15 residues long. The ends lost 7 bases at V and 6 bases at J; junction bases unmatched: 12. Germline CDR1 is SEHNR and CDR2 is FQNEAQ (reference sequence). The CDR3 reads CASTPRGGPADTQYF. Here the CDR3 DNA reads TGTGCCAGCACCCCTCGGGGGGGGCCTGCGGATACGCAGTATTTT. Full variable domain (remainder filled in from reference TRBV7-9 and TRBJ2-3): DTGVSQNPRHKITKRGQNVTFRCDPISEHNRLYWYRQTLGQGPEFLTYFQNEAQLEKSRLLSDRFSAERPKGSFSTLEIQRTEQGDSAMYLCASTPRGGPADTQYFGPGTRLTVL.

The chain has TRBV5-4 and TRBJ2-7, with 12 bases matching TRBD2. The CDR3 has 16 amino acids. Trimming at V came to 3 bases and at J to 4 bases, leaving 8 bases not matched to a gene. The V gene's germline CDR1 is SGHNT and CDR2 YYREEE (reference sequence). In DNA, the CDR3 is TGTGCCAGCAGCTCCCGACTAGCGGGAGTCGTTTACGAGCAGTACTTC. Its protein is CASSSRLAGVVYEQYF.

The J gene is TRBJ1-5, the V gene TRBV5-8; 8 positions agree with TRBD1. Germline CDR1 and CDR2: SGHTS and YDEGEE. The CDR3 covers 16 residues. V shed 3 bases, J shed 6 bases, and the junction held 11 bases outside the gene matches. For the CDR3, the DNA is TGTGCCAGCAGCTCGGGACAGGCCCCCAGGTCTCAGCCCCAGCATTTT. This gives the protein CASSSGQAPRSQPQHF.

The chain recombines TRBV7-2 with TRBJ2-1; D remains ambiguous. The CDR3 runs to 12 residues. Per germline, CDR1 SGHTA and CDR2 FQGNSA. DNA of the CDR3: TGTGCGGCTAGATTCCTCTACAATGAGCAGTTCTTC. This gives the protein CAARFLYNEQFF.

The chain combines TRBV4-2 with TRBJ2-3, with 10 bases aligning to TRBD2. The CDR3 loop spans 17 amino acids. Germline values: CDR1 LGHNA, CDR2 YNFKEQ. V shed 0 bases, J shed 2 bases, and the junction held 5 bases outside the gene matches. CDR3 loop: CASSQDPTSGNTDTQYF. In DNA form, the CDR3 reads TGTGCCAGCAGCCAAGATCCCACTAGCGGGAACACAGATACGCAGTATTTT.